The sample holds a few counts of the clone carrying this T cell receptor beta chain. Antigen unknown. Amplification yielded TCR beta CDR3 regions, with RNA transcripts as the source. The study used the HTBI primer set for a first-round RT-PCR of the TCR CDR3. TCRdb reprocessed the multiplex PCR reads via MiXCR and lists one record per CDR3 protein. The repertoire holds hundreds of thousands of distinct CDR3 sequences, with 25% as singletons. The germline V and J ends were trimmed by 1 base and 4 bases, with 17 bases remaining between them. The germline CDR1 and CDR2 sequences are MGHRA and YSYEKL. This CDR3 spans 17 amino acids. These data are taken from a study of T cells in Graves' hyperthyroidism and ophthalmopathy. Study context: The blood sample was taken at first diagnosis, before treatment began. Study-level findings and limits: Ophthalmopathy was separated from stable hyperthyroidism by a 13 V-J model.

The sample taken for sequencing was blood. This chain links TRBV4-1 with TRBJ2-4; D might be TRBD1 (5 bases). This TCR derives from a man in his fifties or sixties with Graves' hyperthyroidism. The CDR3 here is CASSQGLPRGGKNIQYF. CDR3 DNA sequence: TGCGCCAGCAGCCAAGGTCTTCCAAGGGGCGGAAAAAACATTCAGTACTTC.